Below are 10 T cell receptor beta chains sequenced from a single sample in a study of cytomegalovirus exposure and HLA in healthy donors. 60 Vbeta and 13 Jbeta primers were used in PCR. This table comes from immunoSEQ multiplex PCR, and its TCRdb copy is limited to in-frame clones, with some not included. The sample has under 250,000 clones; about three quarters are singletons. Input material: PBMCs. These receptors originate from a boy between 10 and 17 years old in good health and CMV-seronegative.

This clone was seen a single time. The rearrangement links TRBV4-2 to TRBJ2-3; the match to TRBD2 covers 9 bases. The CDR3 runs 18 residues. The J segment lost 4 bases and the V segment lost 6 bases, leaving 17 bases of the junction unmatched. Germline V CDR1 and CDR2: LGHNA, YNFKEQ. As DNA, the CDR3 is TGTGCCAGCAGTACCCGGGCGGGGGGGTACTATTTGCCAGATACGCAGTATTTT. This sequence encodes CASSTRAGGYYLPDTQYF.

The V call is TRBV2, the J call TRBJ2-3; 8 nucleotides agree with TRBD1. The CDR3 contains 15 residues. J lost 4 bases, V lost 5 bases, and 8 bases had no gene match. Germline CDR1 is SNHLY and CDR2 is FYNNEI. Here the CDR3 reads CASSTEGQGSDTQYF. CDR3 nucleotides: TGTGCCAGCAGTACAGAAGGACAGGGATCAGATACGCAGTATTTT.

The V call is TRBV15, the J call TRBJ2-7; TRBD2 agrees at 7 bases. V lost 0 bases and J lost 3; bases outside the gene matches: 17. This CDR3 contains 19 residues. Germline CDR1 and CDR2: LNHNV and YYDKDF (reference sequence). The chain's CDR3 is CATSRDVGGSSVFSYEQYF. DNA for the CDR3: TGTGCCACCAGCAGAGATGTCGGCGGGAGCAGTGTCTTTAGCTACGAGCAGTACTTC.

This rearrangement joins TRBV15 to TRBJ2-7, with 10 nucleotides matching TRBD2. Germline trimming cut 0 bases from V and 3 bases from J; bases unmatched to any gene: 11. This CDR3 contains 18 residues. From germline, CDR1 is LNHNV and CDR2 YYDKDF (reference sequence). The CDR3 region is CATSRDPPGASGSYEQYF. In DNA form, the CDR3 reads TGTGCCACCAGCAGAGACCCCCCCGGGGCTAGCGGGAGCTACGAGCAGTACTTC.

The chain combines TRBV5-5 with TRBJ2-7, with D perhaps matching TRBD2 (7 bases). V was trimmed by 0 bases and J by 3 bases, leaving 16 bases between them. This CDR3 has 16 residues. Germline V gene data show CDR1 as SGHKS and CDR2 as YYEKEE (reference sequence). The CDR3 sequence: CASSLVGGGADYEQYF. CDR3 nucleotide sequence: TGTGCCAGCAGCTTGGTTGGCGGGGGCGCCGACTACGAGCAGTACTTC.

In the case of this clone: This same CDR3 is encoded by further DNA sequences in the sample. The chain is built from TRBV7-2 and TRBJ2-5, with D perhaps matching TRBD1 (6 bases). The length of the CDR3 is 15 residues. The V end was cut by 1 base, the J end by 0 bases, with 9 bases between. Germline CDR1 SGHTA, CDR2 FQGNSA. CDR3 bases: TGTGCCAGCAGCTTAGTGGGGGCTTACCAAGAGACCCAGTACTTC. Protein: CASSLVGAYQETQYF.

Details on this clone: One junction end does not reproduce the germline sequence, and a read error may be involved. The chain carries TRBV7-9 and TRBJ1-5; the D gene is possibly TRBD1 (5 bases). Germline CDR1 is SEHNR and CDR2 is FQNEAQ (reference sequence). CDR3 length equals 16 residues. The CDR3 nucleotides are TGTTCCAGCAGCTTAGGCCCCCCCAGGGTGGACCAGCCCCAGCATTTT. Protein sequence: CSSSLGPPRVDQPQHF.

This chain connects TRBV4-2 to TRBJ1-5; D possibly corresponds to TRBD1 (5 bases). The CDR3 runs 15 residues. Germline CDR1 and CDR2: LGHNA and YNFKEQ. Trimming cost V 0 bases and J 2 bases, with 8 bases left between them. The CDR3, as DNA: TGTGCCAGCAGCCAAGATTCGACAGGCAATCAGCCCCAGCATTTT. Amino acid sequence: CASSQDSTGNQPQHF.

The rearrangement links TRBV6-5 to TRBJ2-7; 7 bases are a match to TRBD1. This CDR3 contains 15 residues. The junction had 8 bases not matched to a gene; V was cut back by 2 bases and J by 4 bases. Germline lookup yields CDR1 MNHEY and CDR2 SVGAGI. The CDR3 loop is CASSYLGQAGYEQYF. The CDR3 coding sequence is TGTGCCAGCAGTTACCTCGGACAGGCAGGGTACGAGCAGTACTTC.

J is TRBJ2-7 and V is TRBV5-4; 7 bases align to TRBD2. Per the germline V gene, CDR1 is SGHNT and CDR2 is YYREEE (reference sequence). The length of the CDR3 is 14 residues. V trimming: 3 bases; J trimming: 1 base; junction bases outside the gene matches: 4. The CDR3 loop is CASSSRGGSYEQYF. As DNA, the CDR3 is TGTGCCAGCAGCTCCCGCGGGGGATCCTACGAGCAGTACTTC. The variable domain in full, completed from reference TRBV5-4 and TRBJ2-7, reads ETGVTQSPTHLIKTRGQQVTLRCSSQSGHNTVSWYQQALGQGPQFIFQYYREEENGRGNFPPRFSGLQFPNYSSELNVNALELDDSALYLCASSSRGGSYEQYFGPGTRLTVT.